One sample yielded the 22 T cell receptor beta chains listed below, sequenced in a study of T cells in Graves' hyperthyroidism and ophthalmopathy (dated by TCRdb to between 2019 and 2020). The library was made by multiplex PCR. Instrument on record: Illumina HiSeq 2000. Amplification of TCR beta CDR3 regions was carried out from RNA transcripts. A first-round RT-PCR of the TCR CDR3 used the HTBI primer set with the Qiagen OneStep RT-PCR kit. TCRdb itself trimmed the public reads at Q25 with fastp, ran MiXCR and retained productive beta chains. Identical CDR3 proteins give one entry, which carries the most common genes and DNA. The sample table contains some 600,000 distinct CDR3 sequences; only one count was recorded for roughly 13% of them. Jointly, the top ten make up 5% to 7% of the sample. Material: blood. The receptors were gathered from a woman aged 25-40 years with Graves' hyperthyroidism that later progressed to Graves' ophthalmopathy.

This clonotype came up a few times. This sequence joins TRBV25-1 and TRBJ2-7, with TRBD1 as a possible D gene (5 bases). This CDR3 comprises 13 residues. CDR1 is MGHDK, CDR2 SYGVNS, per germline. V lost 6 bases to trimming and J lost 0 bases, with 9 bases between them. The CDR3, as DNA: TGTGCCAGCAGGGGGCAAATCTCCTACGAGCAGTACTTC. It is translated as CASRGQISYEQYF.

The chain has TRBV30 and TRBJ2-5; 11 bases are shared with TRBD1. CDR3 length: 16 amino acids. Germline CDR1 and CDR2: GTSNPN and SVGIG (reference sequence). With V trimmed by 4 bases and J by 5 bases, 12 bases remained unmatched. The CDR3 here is CAWMGLLGQGVETQYF. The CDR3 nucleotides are TGTGCCTGGATGGGTCTCTTGGGACAGGGGGTTGAGACCCAGTACTTC.

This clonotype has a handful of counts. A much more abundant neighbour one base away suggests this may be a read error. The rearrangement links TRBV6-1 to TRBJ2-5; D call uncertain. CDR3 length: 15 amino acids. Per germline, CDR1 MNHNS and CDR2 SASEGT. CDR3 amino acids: CACSEVGLTGETQYF. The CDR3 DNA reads TGTGCCTGCAGTGAAGTCGGGCTAACCGGAGAGACCCAGTACTTC.

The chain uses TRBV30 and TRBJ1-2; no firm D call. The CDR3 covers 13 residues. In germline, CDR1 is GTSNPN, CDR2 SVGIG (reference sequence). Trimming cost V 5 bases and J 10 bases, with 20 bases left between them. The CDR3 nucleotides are TGTGCCTGGCGAGCCTCTCTATTCAATGCCTACACCTTC. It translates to CAWRASLFNAYTF.

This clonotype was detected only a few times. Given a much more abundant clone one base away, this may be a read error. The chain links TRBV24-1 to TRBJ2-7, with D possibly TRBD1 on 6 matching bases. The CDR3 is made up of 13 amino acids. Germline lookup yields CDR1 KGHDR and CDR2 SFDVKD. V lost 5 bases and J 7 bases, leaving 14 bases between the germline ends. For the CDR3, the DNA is TGTGCCACCAGTGCCCTCCCCGGACAGGAGCAGTACTTC. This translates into CATSALPGQEQYF.

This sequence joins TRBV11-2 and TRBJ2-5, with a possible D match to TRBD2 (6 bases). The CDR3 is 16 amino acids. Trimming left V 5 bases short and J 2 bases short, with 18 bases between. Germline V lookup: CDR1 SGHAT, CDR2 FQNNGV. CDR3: CASSTTGVGGQETQYF. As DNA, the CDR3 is TGTGCCAGCAGCACCACAGGAGTTGGGGGGCAAGAGACCCAGTACTTC.

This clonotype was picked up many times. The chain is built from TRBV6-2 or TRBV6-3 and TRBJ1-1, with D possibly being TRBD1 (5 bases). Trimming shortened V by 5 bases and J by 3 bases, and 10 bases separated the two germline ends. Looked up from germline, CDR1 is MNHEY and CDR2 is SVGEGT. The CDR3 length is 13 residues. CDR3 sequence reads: CASSRSGDTEAFF. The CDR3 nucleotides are TGTGCCAGCAGTCGATCGGGGGACACTGAAGCTTTCTTT.

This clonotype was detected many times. In DNA form, the CDR3 reads TGTGCCATCCTCCGGGACCGTTCCTACGAGCAGTACTTC. Translating it yields CAILRDRSYEQYF. This chain connects TRBV30 to TRBJ2-7; D might be TRBD1 or TRBD2, each matching 5 bases. Germline V gene sequence: CDR1 GTSNPN, CDR2 SVGIG (reference sequence). This CDR3 contains 13 residues. Trimming cost V 8 bases and J 1 base, with 15 bases left between them.

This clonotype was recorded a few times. The chain's CDR3 is CAWEPVQGGKLFF. Here the CDR3 DNA reads TGTGCCTGGGAACCGGTTCAGGGAGGAAAACTGTTTTTT. The gene calls are TRBV30 and TRBJ1-4, with D possibly TRBD1 on 5 matching bases. V was cut by 5 bases and J by 10 bases, with 17 bases left in between. There are 13 residues in the CDR3. CDR1 is GTSNPN and CDR2 is SVGIG in the germline V gene (reference sequence). The variable domain in full, with the rest retrieved from reference TRBV30 and TRBJ1-4, is SQTIHQWPATLVQPVGSPLSLECTVEGTSNPNLYWYRQAAGRGLQLLFYSVGIGQISSEVPQNLSASRPQDRQFILSSKKLLLSDSGFYLCAWEPVQGGKLFFGSGTQLSVL.

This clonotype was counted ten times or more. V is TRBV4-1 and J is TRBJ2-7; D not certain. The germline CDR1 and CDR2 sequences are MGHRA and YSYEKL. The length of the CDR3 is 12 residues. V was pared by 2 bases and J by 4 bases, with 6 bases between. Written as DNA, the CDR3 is TGCGCCAGCAGCCAATTAGAGTACGAGCAGTACTTC. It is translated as CASSQLEYEQYF.

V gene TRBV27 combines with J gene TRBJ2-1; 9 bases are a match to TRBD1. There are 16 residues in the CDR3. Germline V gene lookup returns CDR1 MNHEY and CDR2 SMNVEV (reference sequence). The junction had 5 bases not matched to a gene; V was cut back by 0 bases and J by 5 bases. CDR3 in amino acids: CASSLSGTGIHNEQFF. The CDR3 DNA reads TGTGCCAGCAGTTTATCCGGGACAGGGATACACAATGAGCAGTTCTTC.

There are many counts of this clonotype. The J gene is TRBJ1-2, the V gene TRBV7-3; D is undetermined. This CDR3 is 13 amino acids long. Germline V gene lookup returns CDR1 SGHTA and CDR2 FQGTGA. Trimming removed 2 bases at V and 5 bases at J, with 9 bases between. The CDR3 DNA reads TGTGCCAGCAGCTTAGAGGGCACTTATGGCTACACCTTC. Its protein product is CASSLEGTYGYTF. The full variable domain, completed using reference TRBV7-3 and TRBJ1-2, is GAGVSQTPSNKVTEKGKYVELRCDPISGHTALYWYRQSLGQGPEFLIYFQGTGAADDSGLPNDRFFAVRPEGSVSTLKIQRTERGDSAVYLCASSLEGTYGYTFGSGTRLTVV.

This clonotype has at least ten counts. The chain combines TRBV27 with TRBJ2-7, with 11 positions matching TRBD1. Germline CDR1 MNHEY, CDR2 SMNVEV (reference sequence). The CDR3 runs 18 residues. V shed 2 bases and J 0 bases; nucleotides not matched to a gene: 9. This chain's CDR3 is CASSLRVSGTGGSYEQYF. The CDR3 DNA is TGTGCCAGCAGTTTAAGGGTTTCCGGGACAGGGGGCTCCTACGAGCAGTACTTC.

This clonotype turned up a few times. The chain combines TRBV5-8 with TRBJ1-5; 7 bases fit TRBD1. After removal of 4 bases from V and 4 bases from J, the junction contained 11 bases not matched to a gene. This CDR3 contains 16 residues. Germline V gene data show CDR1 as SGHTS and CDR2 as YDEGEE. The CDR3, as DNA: TGTGCCAGCAGCCCCGGTGACAGGGATTTTAATCAGCCCCAGCATTTT. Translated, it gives CASSPGDRDFNQPQHF.

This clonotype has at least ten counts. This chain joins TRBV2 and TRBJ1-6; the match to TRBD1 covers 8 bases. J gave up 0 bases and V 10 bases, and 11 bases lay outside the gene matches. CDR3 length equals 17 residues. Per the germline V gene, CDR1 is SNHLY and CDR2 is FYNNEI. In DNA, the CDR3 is TGTGCCAAGGGGACGACAGGGGCCAGCTCCTATAATTCACCCCTCCACTTT. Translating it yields CAKGTTGASSYNSPLHF.

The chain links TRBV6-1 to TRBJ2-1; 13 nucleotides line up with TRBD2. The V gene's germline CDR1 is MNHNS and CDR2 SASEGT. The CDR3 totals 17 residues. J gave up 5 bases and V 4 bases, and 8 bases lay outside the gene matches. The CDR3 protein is CASSGGGLAGVDNEQFF. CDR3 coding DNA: TGTGCCAGCAGTGGAGGAGGACTAGCGGGAGTAGACAATGAGCAGTTCTTC.

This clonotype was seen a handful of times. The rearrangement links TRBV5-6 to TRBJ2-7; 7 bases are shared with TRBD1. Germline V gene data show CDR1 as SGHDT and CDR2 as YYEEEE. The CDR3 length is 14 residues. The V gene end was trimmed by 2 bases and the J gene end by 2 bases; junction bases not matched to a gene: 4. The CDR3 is CASSLPTGPYEQYF. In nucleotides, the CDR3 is TGTGCCAGCAGCTTACCGACAGGGCCCTACGAGCAGTACTTC.

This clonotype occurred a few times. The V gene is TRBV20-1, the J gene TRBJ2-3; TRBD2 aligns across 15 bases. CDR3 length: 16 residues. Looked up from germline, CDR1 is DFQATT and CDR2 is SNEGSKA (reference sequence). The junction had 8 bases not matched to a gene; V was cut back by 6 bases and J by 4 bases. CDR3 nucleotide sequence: TGCAGTGCCCCAGGACTAGCGGGAGGGGCCCCAGATACGCAGTATTTT. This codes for CSAPGLAGGAPDTQYF.

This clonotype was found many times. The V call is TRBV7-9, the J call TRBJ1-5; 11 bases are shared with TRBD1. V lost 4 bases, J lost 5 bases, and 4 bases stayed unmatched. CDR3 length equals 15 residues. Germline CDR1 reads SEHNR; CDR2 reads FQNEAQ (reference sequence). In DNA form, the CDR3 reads TGTGCCAGCAGCTGGGGACAGGGGGAGGATCAGCCCCAGCATTTT. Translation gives CASSWGQGEDQPQHF.

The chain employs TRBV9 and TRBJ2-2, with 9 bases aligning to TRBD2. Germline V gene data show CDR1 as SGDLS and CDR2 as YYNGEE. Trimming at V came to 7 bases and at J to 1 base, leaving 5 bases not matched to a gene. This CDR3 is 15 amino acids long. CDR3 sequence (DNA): TGTGCCAGCGGGGCTAGCGGGATGAACACCGGGGAGCTGTTTTTT. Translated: CASGASGMNTGELFF.

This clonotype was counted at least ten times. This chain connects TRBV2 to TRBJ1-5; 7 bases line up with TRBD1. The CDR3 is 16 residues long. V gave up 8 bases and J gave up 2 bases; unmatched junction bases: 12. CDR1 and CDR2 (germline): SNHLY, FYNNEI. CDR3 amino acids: CASRDSSNAGNQPQHF. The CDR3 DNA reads TGTGCCAGCCGGGACAGTTCTAACGCGGGCAATCAGCCCCAGCATTTT. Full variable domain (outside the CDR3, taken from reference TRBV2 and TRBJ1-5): EPEVTQTPSHQVTQMGQEVILRCVPISNHLYFYWYRQILGQKVEFLVSFYNNEISEKSEIFDDQFSVERPDGSNFTLKIRSTKLEDSAMYFCASRDSSNAGNQPQHFGDGTRLSIL.

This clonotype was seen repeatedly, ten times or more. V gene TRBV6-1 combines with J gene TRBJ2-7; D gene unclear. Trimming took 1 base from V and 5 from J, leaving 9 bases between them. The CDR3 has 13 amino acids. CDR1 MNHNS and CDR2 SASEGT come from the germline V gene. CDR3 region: CASSEGAPNEQYF. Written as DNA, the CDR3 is TGTGCCAGCAGTGAAGGGGCGCCTAACGAGCAGTACTTC.